This TCR beta chain derives from a study of OX40 agonist ivuxolimab in advanced cancers. The investigators sampled blood at baseline, at cycle 4 day 1, and at cycle 7 day 1. Libraries were prepared by immunoSEQ multiplex PCR; TCRdb keeps only in-frame clonotypes and omits some of them. This table holds 65,000 or so clones, about 92% found once. As for this clone: The antigen is undetermined.

This CDR3 spans 13 amino acids. Study findings and constraints: Clonal expansion by week 6 occurred in CD4+ and CD8+ blood T cells (at 0.1 to 3.0 mg/kg).

The source of this sequence is an adult with an advanced solid tumor such as melanoma, head and neck, liver or kidney cancer. The input for sequencing was CD4+ or CD8+ T cells sorted from blood, taken in a trial of the OX40 agonist ivuxolimab. The V call is TRBV21-1, the J call TRBJ1-1. TRBV21-1 is listed as a pseudogene. The CDR3 DNA follows: TGTGCCAGCAGCCCCGGCGGTGAGGAGGCAGCTTTCTTT. Its protein is CASSPGGEEAAFF.